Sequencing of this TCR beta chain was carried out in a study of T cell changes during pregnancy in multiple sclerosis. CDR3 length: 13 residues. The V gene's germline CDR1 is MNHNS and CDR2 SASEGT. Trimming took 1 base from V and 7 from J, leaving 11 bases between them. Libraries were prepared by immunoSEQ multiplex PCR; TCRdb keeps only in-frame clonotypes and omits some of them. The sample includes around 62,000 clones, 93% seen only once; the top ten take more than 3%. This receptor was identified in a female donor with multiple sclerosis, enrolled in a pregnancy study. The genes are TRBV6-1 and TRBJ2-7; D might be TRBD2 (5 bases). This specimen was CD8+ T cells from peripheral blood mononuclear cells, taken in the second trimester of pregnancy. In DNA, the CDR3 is TGTGCCAGCAGTGAAGACCTTCGGGGAGAGCAGTACTTC. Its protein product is CASSEDLRGEQYF.